Only a few counts were recorded for the clone carrying this TCR beta chain. Sequencing used immunoSEQ multiplex PCR; TCRdb keeps in-frame clones, though not all of them. The data show 50,000 to 60,000 clones, 92% seen once. This sample is part of a study of T cell changes during pregnancy in multiple sclerosis. CDR1 and CDR2 from the germline V gene are SGHAT and FQNNGV. The CDR3 runs to 15 residues. V lost 3 bases, J lost 7 bases, and 9 bases stayed unmatched. This specimen consisted of CD4+ T cells from peripheral blood mononuclear cells, obtained in the second trimester of pregnancy. This receptor was identified in a female donor with multiple sclerosis, enrolled in a pregnancy study. V usage is TRBV11-2 and J usage is TRBJ2-5; 9 bases fit TRBD2. As DNA, the CDR3 is TGTGCCAGCAGCTTTGGTGGGACTAGCTTAGGGACCCAGTACTTC. Translating it yields CASSFGGTSLGTQYF.